A selection of T cell receptor beta chains follows, all from one sample in a study of CD8 T cells in ankylosing spondylitis. One entry per CDR3 protein results from TCRdb running MiXCR on the 5' RACE reads. The table lists about 150,000 distinct CDR3 sequences, 10% to 12% of them singletons. The sequenced sample consisted of blood, either unsorted or a sorted T cell fraction (not recorded which). Receptor source: a female donor with ankylosing spondylitis or in good health (not recorded which). Both conserved end residues are part of each CDR3. The D gene is left open where the match is weak. Clone size is given for some rows only: seen once, a few or many times, or a class if the clone is expanded.

>.|many|TRBV11-2|TRBJ2-7
TGTGCCAGCAGAAATAGTGGCACCCCCATCGAGCAGTACTTC
CASRNSGTPIEQYF
>TRBD2|many|TRBV5-1|TRBJ2-3
TGCGCCAGCAGCCCCCGGACTAGCGGGGGGGAGGATACGCAGTATTTT
CASSPRTSGGEDTQYF
>TRBD1|many|TRBV5-1|TRBJ2-2
TGCGCCAGCAGCCCGGACAGGGTCGGCACCGGGGAGCTGTTTTTT
CASSPDRVGTGELFF
>.|many|TRBV24-1|TRBJ2-2
TGTGCCACCAGTGATTGGGACCCAAACACCGGGGAGCTGTTTTTT
CATSDWDPNTGELFF
>TRBD2|many|TRBV20-1|TRBJ2-1
TGCAGTGCTATGACTAGCGGGGGGTACAATGAGCAGTTCTTC
CSAMTSGGYNEQFF
>TRBD2|many|TRBV7-9|TRBJ2-7
TGTGCCAGCAGCGCTAGCGGTTTAGCGGGAGTAGTAGAGCAGTACTTC
CASSASGLAGVVEQYF
>.|.|TRBV19|TRBJ2-7
TGTGCCAGTAGTTTCCAAGGGACATTCAGCTCCTACGAGCAGTACTTC
CASSFQGTFSSYEQYF
>.|many|TRBV15|TRBJ2-2
TGTGCCACCAGCAGTCAGAGGGCCGGGGAGCTGTTTTTT
CATSSQRAGELFF
>.|.|TRBV19|TRBJ1-2
TGTGCCAGTAGCCCCATGGGAGCTTTCTACACCTTC
CASSPMGAFYTF
>.|many|TRBV2|TRBJ1-1
TGTGCCAGCAGTGTAATCGAATTGAACACTGAAGCTTTCTTT
CASSVIELNTEAFF
>TRBD2|many|TRBV24-1|TRBJ2-1
TGTGCCACCAGTGATTTTACTAGCGGGGCGAACAATGAGCAGTTCTTC
CATSDFTSGANNEQFF
>TRBD1|many|TRBV5-1|TRBJ1-4
TGCGCCAGCAGCTTCACAGGGGAAGGGGAAAAACTGTTTTTT
CASSFTGEGEKLFF
>TRBD1|few|TRBV5-4|TRBJ1-1
TGTGCCAGCAGCTTGAGAACAGGGGTAGGAGGCACTGAAGCTTTCTTT
CASSLRTGVGGTEAFF
>.|.|TRBV20-1|TRBJ1-2
TGCAGTGCTCATAGTGGGGGTTCTAACTATGGCTACACCTTC
CSAHSGGSNYGYTF
>TRBD1|many|TRBV5-1|TRBJ2-1
TGCGCCAGCAAAAGGATAGGGACAGGCTCCGTCACTGAGCAGTTCTTC
CASKRIGTGSVTEQFF
>TRBD1|many|TRBV5-1|TRBJ2-4
TGCGCCAGCAGCGTCACAGGGGGCAACAAAAACATTCAGTACTTC
CASSVTGGNKNIQYF
>.|once|TRBV20-1|TRBJ2-1
TGCAGTGCTATAGAGTTTGCCCAGCTCGGATCCGTTGAGCAGTTCTTC
CSAIEFAQLGSVEQFF
>.|.|TRBV11-2|TRBJ1-4
TGTGCCAGCAGCCAAGGGGTCTCTTCTTGGGTTTCGGAAAAACTGTTTTTT
CASSQGVSSWVSEKLFF
>.|many|TRBV10-3|TRBJ1-4
TGTGCCATCAGTGAAGGGGAAAAACTGTTTTTT
CAISEGEKLFF
>.|many|TRBV25-1|TRBJ1-4
TGTGCCAGCAGTGTTAACGGACCTTCGTTTGGTGAAAAACTGTTTTTT
CASSVNGPSFGEKLFF
>.|many|TRBV11-2|TRBJ1-4
TGTGCCAGCAGCGCAGGGTCGAATAATGAAAAACTGTTTTTT
CASSAGSNNEKLFF
>.|many|TRBV20-1|TRBJ2-1
TGCAGCCCCTCCACGGCGTCCTACAATGAGCAGTTCTTC
CSPSTASYNEQFF
>.|many|TRBV7-6|TRBJ2-7
TGTGCCAGCAGCTTCTCGACAGACTACGAGCAGTACTTC
CASSFSTDYEQYF
>.|.|TRBV19|TRBJ2-5
TGTGCCAGTAGTATCTGGGGGGCAGAGACCCAGTACTTC
CASSIWGAETQYF
>TRBD1|many|TRBV7-9|TRBJ2-1
TGTGCCAGCAGGGAGGGACAGGGCTCGGACAATGAGCAGTTCTTC
CASREGQGSDNEQFF
>TRBD2|many|TRBV2|TRBJ2-5
TGTGCCACTTCAGGACTAGCGGGAGAAGAGACCCAGTACTTC
CATSGLAGEETQYF
>.|many|TRBV7-9|TRBJ2-5
TGTGCCAGCAGCTTCGACTTCCAAGAGACCCAGTACTTC
CASSFDFQETQYF
>.|many|TRBV20-1|TRBJ1-2
TGCAGTGCTAGAGACGACACCTACTATGGCTACACCTTC
CSARDDTYYGYTF
>TRBD1|many|TRBV5-6|TRBJ1-1
TGTGCCAGCAGCTTAATAACAGGGGAGACCACTGAAGCTTTCTTT
CASSLITGETTEAFF
>TRBD1|.|TRBV6-5|TRBJ2-2
TGTGCCAGCAGTTCTCTCGGGACAGCCAACACCGGGGAGCTGTTTTTT
CASSSLGTANTGELFF
>.|many|TRBV5-1|TRBJ1-1
TGCGCCAGCAGCGGGAAGACAAGCGAGAACACTGAAGCTTTCTTT
CASSGKTSENTEAFF
>.|many|TRBV11-2|TRBJ2-1
TGTGCCAGCAGCTTAGAATCGTGGGGACGAAGCCTCTACAATGAGCAGTTCTTC
CASSLESWGRSLYNEQFF
>.|.|TRBV12-3/TRBV12-4|TRBJ2-2
TGTGCCAGCAGTTTATGGGGCGGGGAGCTGTTTTTT
CASSLWGGELFF
>.|many|TRBV18|TRBJ2-1
TGTGCCAGCTCATCGGCTTCCAATGAGCAGTTCTTC
CASSSASNEQFF
>.|many|TRBV29-1|TRBJ2-7
TGCAGCGTTGAAATGCCGGGGGTCAACGAGCAGTACTTC
CSVEMPGVNEQYF
>.|many|TRBV5-8|TRBJ1-2
TGTGCCAGCAGCCCCATTGGGGCGGGTAAAGACGGCTACACCTTC
CASSPIGAGKDGYTF
>.|many|TRBV5-1|TRBJ2-3
TGCGCCAGCGAGGGAGGAATCACAGATACGCAGTATTTT
CASEGGITDTQYF
>TRBD2|.|TRBV19|TRBJ2-1
TGTGCCAGCAGTATTGGGCGGGAGGCCTCCTCGTGGAATGAGCAGTTCTTC
CASSIGREASSWNEQFF
>TRBD1|many|TRBV20-1|TRBJ1-1
TGCAGTGCTAGAGGTCAGGGGGGCGCTGAAGCTTTCTTT
CSARGQGGAEAFF
>.|many|TRBV12-3/TRBV12-4|TRBJ2-7
TGTGCCAGCAGTCCTCGGCCCAGCGGGTCCTACGAGCAGTACTTC
CASSPRPSGSYEQYF
>.|few|TRBV2|TRBJ1-5
TGTGCCAGCAGTGAGTTGCAGGATAATCAGCCCCAGCATTTT
CASSELQDNQPQHF
>.|many|TRBV12-3/TRBV12-4|TRBJ2-7
TGTGCCAGCAGTAGTGGACAGATCTACGAGCAGTACTTC
CASSSGQIYEQYF